The entry below gives a single T cell receptor (beta chain) sequence along with its context. Its antigen is not known. This entry is derived from a study of Tregs in tolerant kidney transplant recipients. Study background: Recipient PBMCs carried a CFSE label and met irradiated graft donor PBMCs for approximately six days before FACS sorting. The study, taken as a whole, reports: No direct test of biological reproducibility was done here. Few patients were studied, so findings need validation in larger groups. The most relevant donor-specific Treg TCRbeta repertoire apparently came from expansion with activated donor B cells.

The repertoire was sequenced with immunoSEQ multiplex PCR; TCRdb's copy has only in-frame clones and lacks some. The sample includes about 4,900 clones, over 35% of them seen just once. The V end was cut by 4 bases, the J end by 0 bases, with 11 bases between. Germline CDR1 LGHNA, CDR2 YNFKEQ. This CDR3 spans 15 amino acids. This chain links TRBV4-2 with TRBJ2-3, with D perhaps given as TRBD1 or TRBD2 (5 bases each). The source is a human donor in good health. The sample comprised CD8+ T cells from blood cultured with allogeneic cells. CDR3 sequence reads: CASSLGVSSTDTQYF. CDR3 nucleotides: TGTGCCAGCAGCCTGGGGGTTTCTAGCACAGATACGCAGTATTTT.